The TCR beta chain under discussion was sequenced for a study of shared T cell receptors in the human thymus. Clones were sequenced by immunoSEQ multiplex PCR, and TCRdb holds only the in-frame ones, with some missing. The data hold 640,000 or so clones, with 70% to 90% observed a single time. This CDR3 spans 19 amino acids. Germline V gene sequence: CDR1 SGHDN, CDR2 FVKESK. Trimming took 3 bases from V and 0 from J, leaving 18 bases between them. The same sample was also used in a study of human thymus T cells. That paper states: Corrective cardiac surgery supplied the resected thymus tissue. Thymic repertoires of unrelated individuals were reported in related research to overlap highly.

The chain is built from TRBV14 and TRBJ2-6; tentative D call: TRBD1 (6 bases). The TCR comes from a boy under three years old with a congenital heart defect. The specimen sequenced was thymocytes. The CDR3 protein is CASSQSVTDSPSGANVLTF. The CDR3 DNA is TGTGCCAGCAGCCAGAGTGTCACGGACAGCCCCTCTGGGGCCAACGTCCTGACTTTC.